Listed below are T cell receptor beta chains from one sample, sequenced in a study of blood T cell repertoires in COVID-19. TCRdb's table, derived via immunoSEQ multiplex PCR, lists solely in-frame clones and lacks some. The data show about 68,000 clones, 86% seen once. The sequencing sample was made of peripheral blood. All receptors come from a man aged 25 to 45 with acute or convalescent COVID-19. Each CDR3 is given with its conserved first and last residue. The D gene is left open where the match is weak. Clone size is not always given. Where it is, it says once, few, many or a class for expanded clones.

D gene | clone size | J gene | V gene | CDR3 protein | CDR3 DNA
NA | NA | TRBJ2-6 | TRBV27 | CASSFMSSGANVLTF | TGTGCCAGCAGTTTCATGAGCTCTGGGGCCAACGTCCTGACTTTC
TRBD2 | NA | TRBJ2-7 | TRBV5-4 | CASSSTGGRGQYF | TGTGCCAGCAGCTCAACTGGGGGGAGGGGGCAGTACTTC
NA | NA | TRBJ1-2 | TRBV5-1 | CASSPQGNYGYTF | TGCGCCAGCAGTCCTCAGGGAAACTATGGCTACACCTTC
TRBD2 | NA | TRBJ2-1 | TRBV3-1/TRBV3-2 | CASSQESLAGTYNEQFF | TGTGCCAGCAGCCAAGAATCGCTAGCGGGGACTTACAATGAGCAGTTCTTC
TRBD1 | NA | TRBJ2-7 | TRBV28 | CASSPGTGVWEQYF | TGTGCCAGCAGTCCCGGGACAGGGGTGTGGGAGCAGTACTTC
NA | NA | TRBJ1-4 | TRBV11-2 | CASSPGGNGEKLLF | TGTGCCAGCAGCCCCGGGGGGAATGGTGAAAAACTGCTTTTT
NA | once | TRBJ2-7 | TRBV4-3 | CASSQDLGVYEQYF | TGCGCCAGCAGCCAAGATCTTGGAGTCTACGAGCAGTACTTC
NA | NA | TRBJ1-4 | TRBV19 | CASSRPSSGQDNEKLFF | TGTGCCAGTAGCAGGCCCTCGTCAGGTCAAGACAATGAAAAACTGTTTTTT
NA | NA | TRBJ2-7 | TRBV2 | CASSLSYEQYF | TGTGCCAGCAGTCTCTCCTACGAGCAGTACTTC
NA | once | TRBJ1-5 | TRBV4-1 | CASSQEGGGAGQPQHF | TGCGCCAGCAGCCAAGAGGGCGGGGGCGCGGGGCAGCCCCAGCATTTT
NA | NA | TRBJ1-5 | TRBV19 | CASSEGLTSNQPQHF | TGTGCCAGTAGTGAGGGACTCACTAGCAATCAGCCCCAGCATTTT
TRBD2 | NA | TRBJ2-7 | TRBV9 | CASSVSASGSSEQYF | TGTGCCAGCAGCGTATCGGCTAGCGGGAGCTCGGAGCAGTACTTC
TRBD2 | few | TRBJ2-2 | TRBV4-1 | CASSQLTSGSAGELFF | TGCGCCAGCAGCCAACTGACTAGCGGGAGTGCCGGGGAGCTGTTTTTT
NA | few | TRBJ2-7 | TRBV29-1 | CSVEESGQGNYEQYF | TGCAGCGTTGAAGAGTCGGGTCAGGGAAACTACGAGCAGTACTTC
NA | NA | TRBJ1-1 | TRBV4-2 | CASSQARVGGRNTEAFF | TGTGCCAGCAGCCAAGCGCGCGTCGGCGGGCGGAACACTGAAGCTTTCTTT
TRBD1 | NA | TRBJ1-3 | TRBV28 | CAITKAGQGEGNTIYF | TGTGCCATCACCAAGGCCGGACAGGGAGAGGGAAACACCATATATTTT
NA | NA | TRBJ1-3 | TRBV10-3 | CAISANGLSGNTIYF | TGTGCCATCAGTGCAAATGGCCTCTCTGGAAACACCATATATTTT
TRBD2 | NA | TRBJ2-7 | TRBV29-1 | CSVAGLAGEHEQYF | TGCAGCGTTGCAGGACTAGCGGGAGAACACGAGCAGTACTTC
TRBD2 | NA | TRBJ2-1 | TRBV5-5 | CASSSTPPGTTFENEQFF | TGTGCCAGCAGCTCGACCCCACCTGGGACTACCTTCGAGAATGAGCAGTTCTTC
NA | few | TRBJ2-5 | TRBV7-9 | CASGSQETQYF | TGTGCCAGCGGCAGCCAAGAGACCCAGTACTTC
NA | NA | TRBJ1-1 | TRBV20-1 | CSASRPPTNTEAFF | TGCAGTGCTAGTCGTCCCCCGACTAACACTGAAGCTTTCTTT
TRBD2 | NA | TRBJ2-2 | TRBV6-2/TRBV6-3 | CASSYSVLAGDVGELFF | TGTGCCAGCAGTTACTCGGTACTAGCGGGAGATGTCGGGGAGCTGTTTTTT
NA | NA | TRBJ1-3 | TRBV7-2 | CASSFRTADSGNTIYF | TGTGCCAGCAGTTTTCGGACAGCCGACTCTGGAAACACCATATATTTT
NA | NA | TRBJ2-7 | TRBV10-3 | CAISESPTREQYF | TGTGCCATCAGTGAGTCCCCCACGAGGGAGCAGTACTTC
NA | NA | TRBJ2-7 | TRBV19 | CASSGVAYEQYF | TGTGCCAGTTCGGGAGTAGCCTACGAGCAGTACTTC
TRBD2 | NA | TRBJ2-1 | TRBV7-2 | CASSPFGSGNYNEQFF | TGTGCCAGCAGCCCCTTCGGGAGCGGGAACTACAATGAGCAGTTCTTC
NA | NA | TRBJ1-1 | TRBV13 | CASSPIRGNTEAFF | TGTGCCAGCAGCCCGATCAGGGGAAACACTGAAGCTTTCTTT
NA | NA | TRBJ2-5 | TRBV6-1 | CASSEIGREETQYF | TGTGCCAGCAGTGAAATAGGCAGGGAAGAGACCCAGTACTTC
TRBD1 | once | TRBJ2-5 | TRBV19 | CASSIGQGVAETQYF | TGTGCCAGTAGTATAGGACAGGGGGTGGCAGAGACCCAGTACTTC
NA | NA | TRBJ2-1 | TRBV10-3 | CAISEVLYNEQFF | TGTGCCATCAGTGAGGTCCTATACAATGAGCAGTTCTTC
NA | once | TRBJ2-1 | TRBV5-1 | CASSLTFDEQFF | TGCGCCAGCAGCTTGACATTCGATGAGCAGTTCTTC
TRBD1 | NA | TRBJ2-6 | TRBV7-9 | CASSFRQGPGANVLTF | TGTGCCAGCAGCTTTAGACAGGGACCTGGGGCCAACGTCCTGACTTTC
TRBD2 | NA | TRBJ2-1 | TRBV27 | CASSLGLAGPDNEQFF | TGTGCCAGCAGTCTAGGCCTAGCGGGGCCTGACAATGAGCAGTTCTTC
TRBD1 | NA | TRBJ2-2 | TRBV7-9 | CASSPGQGKMFF | TGTGCCAGCAGCCCCGGACAGGGGAAGATGTTTTTT
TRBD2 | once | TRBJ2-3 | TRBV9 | CASSMGLAGNTDTQYF | TGTGCCAGCAGCATGGGACTAGCGGGGAACACAGATACGCAGTATTTT
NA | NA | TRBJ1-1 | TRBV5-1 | CASSLGQPNTEAFF | TGCGCCAGCAGCCTCGGACAGCCGAACACTGAAGCTTTCTTT
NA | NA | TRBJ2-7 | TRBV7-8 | CASSSDLGGPYEQYF | TGTGCCAGCAGCTCGGATCTTGGGGGCCCCTACGAGCAGTACTTC
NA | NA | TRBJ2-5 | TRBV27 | CASSSNQETQYF | TGTGCCAGCAGTTCCAACCAAGAGACCCAGTACTTC
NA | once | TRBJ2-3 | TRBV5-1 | CASSLGGADTQYF | TGCGCCAGCAGCTTAGGAGGGGCAGATACGCAGTATTTT
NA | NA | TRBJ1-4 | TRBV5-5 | CASSWRSGATNEKLFF | TGTGCCAGCAGCTGGCGGTCCGGTGCAACTAATGAAAAACTGTTTTTT
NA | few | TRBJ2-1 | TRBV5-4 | CASSSLGYNEQFF | TGTGCCAGCAGCTCTCTCGGGTACAATGAGCAGTTCTTC
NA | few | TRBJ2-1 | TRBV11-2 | CASSFPGSMDEQFF | TGTGCCAGCAGCTTCCCCGGGAGTATGGATGAGCAGTTCTTC
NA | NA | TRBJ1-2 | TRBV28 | CASSFPTGESYGYTF | TGTGCCAGCAGTTTCCCAACAGGAGAGAGCTATGGCTACACCTTC
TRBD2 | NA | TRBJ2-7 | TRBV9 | CASSVEDSGRYEQYF | TGTGCCAGCAGCGTAGAAGATAGCGGGAGGTACGAGCAGTACTTC
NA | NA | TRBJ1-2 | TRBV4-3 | CASSQDLVTRAYGYTF | TGCGCCAGCAGCCAAGATTTGGTCACCCGCGCCTATGGCTACACCTTC
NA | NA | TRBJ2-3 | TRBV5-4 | CASSSGTSDTQYF | TGTGCCAGCAGTTCCGGGACTTCAGATACGCAGTATTTT
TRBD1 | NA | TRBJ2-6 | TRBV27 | CASSTLKTGGGGANVLTF | TGTGCCAGCAGTACGCTGAAGACAGGGGGCGGTGGGGCCAACGTCCTGACTTTC
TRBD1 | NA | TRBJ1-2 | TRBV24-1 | CATSDPNRQGGSYTF | TGTGCCACCAGTGATCCAAACCGACAGGGCGGGAGCTACACCTTC
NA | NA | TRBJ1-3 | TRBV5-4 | CASSLQGRSGNTIYF | TGTGCCAGCAGCTTACAGGGACGGTCTGGAAACACCATATATTTT
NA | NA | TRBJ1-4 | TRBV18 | CASSPAGNEKLFF | TGTGCCAGCTCACCGGCAGGGAATGAAAAACTGTTTTTT
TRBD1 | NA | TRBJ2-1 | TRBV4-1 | CASSPAGTGAGEQFF | TGCGCCAGCAGCCCAGCCGGGACAGGGGCAGGAGAGCAGTTCTTC
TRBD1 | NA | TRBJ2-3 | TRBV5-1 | CASSRDRDRPTDTQYF | TGCGCCAGCAGCCGGGACCGGGACAGGCCTACAGATACGCAGTATTTT
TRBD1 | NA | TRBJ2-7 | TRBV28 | CASSFGGQGGEQYF | TGTGCCAGCAGTTTCGGGGGACAGGGGGGCGAGCAGTACTTC
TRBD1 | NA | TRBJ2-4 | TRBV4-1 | CASSQGDRGPKNIQYF | TGCGCCAGCAGCCAAGGAGACAGGGGACCCAAAAACATTCAGTACTTC
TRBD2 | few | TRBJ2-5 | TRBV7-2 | CASTPASGRSETQYF | TGTGCCAGCACCCCAGCTAGCGGGAGGTCGGAGACCCAGTACTTC
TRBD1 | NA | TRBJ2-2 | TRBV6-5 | CASRRQGDTGELFF | TGTGCCAGCAGAAGACAGGGAGACACCGGGGAGCTGTTTTTT